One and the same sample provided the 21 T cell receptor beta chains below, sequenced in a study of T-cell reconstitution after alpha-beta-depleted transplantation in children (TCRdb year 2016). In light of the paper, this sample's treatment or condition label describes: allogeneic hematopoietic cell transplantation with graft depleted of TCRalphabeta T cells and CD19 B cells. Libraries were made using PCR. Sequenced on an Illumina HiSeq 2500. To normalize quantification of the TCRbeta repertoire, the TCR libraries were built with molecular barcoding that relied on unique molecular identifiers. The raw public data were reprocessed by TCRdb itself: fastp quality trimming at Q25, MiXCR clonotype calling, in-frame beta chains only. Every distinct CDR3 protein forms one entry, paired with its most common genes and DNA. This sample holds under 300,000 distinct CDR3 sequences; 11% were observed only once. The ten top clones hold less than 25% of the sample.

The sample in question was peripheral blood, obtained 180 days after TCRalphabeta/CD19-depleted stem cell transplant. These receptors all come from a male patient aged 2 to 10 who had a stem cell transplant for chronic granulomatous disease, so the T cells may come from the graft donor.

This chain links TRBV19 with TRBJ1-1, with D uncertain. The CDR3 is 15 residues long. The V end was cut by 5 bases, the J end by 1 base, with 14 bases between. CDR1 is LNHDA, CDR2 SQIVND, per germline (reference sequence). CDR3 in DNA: TGTGCCAGTAGTCAAATCCGACACCCGAACACTGAAGCTTTCTTT. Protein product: CASSQIRHPNTEAFF.

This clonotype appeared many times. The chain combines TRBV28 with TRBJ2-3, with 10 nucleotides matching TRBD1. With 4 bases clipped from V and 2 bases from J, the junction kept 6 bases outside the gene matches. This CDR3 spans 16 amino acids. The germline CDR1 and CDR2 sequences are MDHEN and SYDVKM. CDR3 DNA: TGTGCCAGCAGTTCCGGGACAGGGGACCCCACAGATACGCAGTATTTT. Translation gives CASSSGTGDPTDTQYF.

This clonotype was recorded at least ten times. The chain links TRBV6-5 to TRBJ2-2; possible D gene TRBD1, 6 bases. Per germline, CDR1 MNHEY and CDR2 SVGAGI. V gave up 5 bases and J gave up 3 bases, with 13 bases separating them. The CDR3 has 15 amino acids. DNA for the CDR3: TGTGCCAGCAGTCCCTTACACAGGGACACCGGGGAGCTGTTTTTT. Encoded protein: CASSPLHRDTGELFF.

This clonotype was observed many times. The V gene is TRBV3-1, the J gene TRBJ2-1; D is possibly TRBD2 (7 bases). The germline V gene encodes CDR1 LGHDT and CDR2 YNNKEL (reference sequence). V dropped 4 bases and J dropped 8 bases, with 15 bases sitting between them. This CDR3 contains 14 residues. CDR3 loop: CASSLRGADHEQFF. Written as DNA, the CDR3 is TGTGCCAGCAGCCTCCGGGGGGCCGACCATGAGCAGTTCTTC.

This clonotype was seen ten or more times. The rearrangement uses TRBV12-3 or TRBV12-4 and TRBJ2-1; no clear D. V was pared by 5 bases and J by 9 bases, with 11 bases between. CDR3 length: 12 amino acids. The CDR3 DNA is TGTGCCAGCAGTCCTCAGTTGTCTGAGCAGTTCTTC. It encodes CASSPQLSEQFF.

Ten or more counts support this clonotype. In nucleotides, the CDR3 is TGTGCCAGCACCCTTAGCGGTTCGAAAGAGACCCAGTACTTC. It codes for CASTLSGSKETQYF. The rearrangement uses TRBV6-1 and TRBJ2-5, with TRBD2 as a possible D gene (6 bases). This CDR3 spans 14 amino acids. V was trimmed by 7 bases and J by 3 bases, leaving 15 bases between them. The V gene's germline CDR1 is MNHNS and CDR2 SASEGT.

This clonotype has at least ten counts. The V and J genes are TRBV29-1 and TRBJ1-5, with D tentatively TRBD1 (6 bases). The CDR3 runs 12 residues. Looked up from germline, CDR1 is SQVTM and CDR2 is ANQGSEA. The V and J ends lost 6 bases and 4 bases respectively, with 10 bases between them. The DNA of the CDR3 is TGCAGCGTGGGGGGCAAAAATCAGCCCCAGCATTTT. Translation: CSVGGKNQPQHF.

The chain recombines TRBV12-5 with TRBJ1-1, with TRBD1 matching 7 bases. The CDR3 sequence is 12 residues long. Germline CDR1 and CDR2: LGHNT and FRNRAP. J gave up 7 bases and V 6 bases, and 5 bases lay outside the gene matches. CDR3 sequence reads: CASGPRGIEAFF. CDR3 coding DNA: TGTGCTAGTGGACCCAGGGGGATTGAAGCTTTCTTT.

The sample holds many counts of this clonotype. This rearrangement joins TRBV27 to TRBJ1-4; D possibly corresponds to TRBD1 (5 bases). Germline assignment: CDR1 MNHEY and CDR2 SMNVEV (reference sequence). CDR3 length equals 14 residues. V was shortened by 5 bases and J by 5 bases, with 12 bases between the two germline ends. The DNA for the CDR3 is TGTGCCAGCAGTCACGGGACCCTGAATGAAAAACTGTTTTTT. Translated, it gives CASSHGTLNEKLFF.

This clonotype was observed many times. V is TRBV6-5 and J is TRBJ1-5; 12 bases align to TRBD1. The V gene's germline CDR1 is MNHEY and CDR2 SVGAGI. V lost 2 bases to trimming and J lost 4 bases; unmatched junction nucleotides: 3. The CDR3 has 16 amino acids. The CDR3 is CASSYRDRGPNQPQHF. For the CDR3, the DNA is TGTGCCAGCAGTTACCGGGACAGGGGGCCGAATCAGCCCCAGCATTTT.

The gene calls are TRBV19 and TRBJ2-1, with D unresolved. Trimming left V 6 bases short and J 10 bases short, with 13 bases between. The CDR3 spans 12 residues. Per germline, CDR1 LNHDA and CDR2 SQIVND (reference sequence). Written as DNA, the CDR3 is TGTGCCAGTAGGGCAGAAGTTGGGGAGCAGTTCTTC. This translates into CASRAEVGEQFF.

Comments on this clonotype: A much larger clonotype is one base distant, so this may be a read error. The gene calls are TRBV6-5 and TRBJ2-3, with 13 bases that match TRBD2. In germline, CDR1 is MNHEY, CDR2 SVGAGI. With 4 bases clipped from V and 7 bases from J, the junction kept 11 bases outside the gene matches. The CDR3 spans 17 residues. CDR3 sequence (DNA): TGTGCCAGCAGTTCGGGACTAGCGGGAAAAATTACATATACGCAGTATTTT. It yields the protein CASSSGLAGKITYTQYF.

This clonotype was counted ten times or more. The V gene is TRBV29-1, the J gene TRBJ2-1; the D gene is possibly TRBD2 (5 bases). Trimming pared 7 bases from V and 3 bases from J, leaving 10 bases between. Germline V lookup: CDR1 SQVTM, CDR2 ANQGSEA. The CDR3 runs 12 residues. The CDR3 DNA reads TGCAGCGGCGGACTCAGCTACAATGAGCAGTTCTTC. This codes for CSGGLSYNEQFF.

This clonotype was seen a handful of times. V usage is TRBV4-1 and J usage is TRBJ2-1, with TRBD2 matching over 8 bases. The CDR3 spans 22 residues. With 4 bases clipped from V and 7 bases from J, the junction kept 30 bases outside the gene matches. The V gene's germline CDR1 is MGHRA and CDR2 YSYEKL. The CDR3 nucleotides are TGCGCCAGCAGCCCAAAAGTCAGAACACAAGGACCGACTAGCGAGGTTAGGAATGAGCAGTTCTTC. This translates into CASSPKVRTQGPTSEVRNEQFF.

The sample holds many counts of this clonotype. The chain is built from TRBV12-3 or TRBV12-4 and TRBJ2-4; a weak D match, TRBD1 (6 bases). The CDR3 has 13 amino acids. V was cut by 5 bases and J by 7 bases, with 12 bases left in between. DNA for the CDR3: TGTGCCAGCAGTCCAGGGGTTGGGAACATTCAGTACTTC. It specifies CASSPGVGNIQYF.

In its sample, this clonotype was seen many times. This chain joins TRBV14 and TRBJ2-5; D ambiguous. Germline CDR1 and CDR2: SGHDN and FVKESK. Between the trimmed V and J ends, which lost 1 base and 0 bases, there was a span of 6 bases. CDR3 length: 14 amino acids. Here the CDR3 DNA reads TGTGCCAGCAGCCAAGTCGACAACCAAGAGACCCAGTACTTC. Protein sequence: CASSQVDNQETQYF.

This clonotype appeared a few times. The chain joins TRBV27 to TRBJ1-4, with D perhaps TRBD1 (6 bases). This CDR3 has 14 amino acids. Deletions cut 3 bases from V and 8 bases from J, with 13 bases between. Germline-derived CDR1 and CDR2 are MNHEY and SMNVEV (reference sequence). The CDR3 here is CASSFRGRVEKLFF. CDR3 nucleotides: TGTGCCAGCAGTTTCCGGGGGCGGGTGGAAAAACTGTTTTTT.

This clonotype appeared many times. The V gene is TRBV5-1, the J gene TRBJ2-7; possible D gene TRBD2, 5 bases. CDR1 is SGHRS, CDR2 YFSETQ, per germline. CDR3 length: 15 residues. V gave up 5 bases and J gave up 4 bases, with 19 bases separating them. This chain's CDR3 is CASSPLVPPLYEQYF. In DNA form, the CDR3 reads TGCGCCAGCAGTCCACTAGTCCCTCCACTATACGAGCAGTACTTC.

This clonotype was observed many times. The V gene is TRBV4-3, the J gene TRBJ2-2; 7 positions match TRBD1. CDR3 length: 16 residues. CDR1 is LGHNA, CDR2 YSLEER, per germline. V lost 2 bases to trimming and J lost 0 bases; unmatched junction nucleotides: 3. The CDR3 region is CASSQNRGANTGELFF. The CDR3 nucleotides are TGCGCCAGCAGCCAAAACAGGGGCGCGAACACCGGGGAGCTGTTTTTT.

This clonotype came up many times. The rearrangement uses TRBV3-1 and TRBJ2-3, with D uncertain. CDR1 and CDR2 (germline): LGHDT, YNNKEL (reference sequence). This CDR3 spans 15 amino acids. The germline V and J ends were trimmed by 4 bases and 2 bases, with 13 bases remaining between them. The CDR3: CASSRRKGFTDTQYF. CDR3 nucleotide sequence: TGTGCCAGCAGCCGACGAAAGGGATTCACAGATACGCAGTATTTT.

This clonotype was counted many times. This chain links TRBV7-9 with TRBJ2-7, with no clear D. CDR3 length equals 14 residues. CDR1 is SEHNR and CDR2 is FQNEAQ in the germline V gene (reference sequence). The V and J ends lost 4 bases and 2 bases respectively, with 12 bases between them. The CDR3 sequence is CASSSPTAAYEQYF. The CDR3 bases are TGTGCCAGCAGCTCCCCCACGGCAGCCTACGAGCAGTACTTC. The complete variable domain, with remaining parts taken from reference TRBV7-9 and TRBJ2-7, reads DTGVSQNPRHKITKRGQNVTFRCDPISEHNRLYWYRQTLGQGPEFLTYFQNEAQLEKSRLLSDRFSAERPKGSFSTLEIQRTEQGDSAMYLCASSSPTAAYEQYFGPGTRLTVT.